These T cell receptor beta chains were read from a single sample in a study of blood T cells in healthy people across ages. TCRdb ran MiXCR on the 5' RACE reads and lists one entry per CDR3 protein. The sample records roughly 800,000 distinct CDR3 sequences, roughly 64% being singletons. Material for sequencing was blood. All receptors derive from a man aged 25-40 years in good health. Both conserved end residues are part of each CDR3. A D gene is named only where the DNA matches it firmly. Clone size is given for some rows only: seen once, a few or many times, or a class if the clone is expanded.

16	.	TRBV5-1	TRBD2	TRBJ2-1	CASSAGLAGGQGEQFF	TGCGCCAGCAGCGCCGGACTAGCGGGGGGGCAAGGTGAGCAGTTCTTC
15	.	TRBV14	.	TRBJ1-2	CASSPSSIPRYGYTF	TGTGCCAGCAGCCCGTCGTCCATACCCCGGTATGGCTACACCTTC
20	.	TRBV7-8	TRBD2	TRBJ2-5	CASSLAPKISGGRQGETQYF	TGTGCCAGCAGCTTAGCCCCCAAGATTAGCGGGGGCCGTCAGGGAGAGACCCAGTACTTC
15	.	TRBV7-2	.	TRBJ2-7	CASSFITLGNYEQYF	TGTGCCAGCAGCTTTATCACTCTGGGCAACTACGAGCAGTACTTC
13	.	TRBV29-1	.	TRBJ1-4	CSVVGQSNEKLFF	TGCAGCGTTGTAGGACAGTCTAATGAAAAACTGTTTTTT
17	.	TRBV7-2	TRBD2	TRBJ2-1	CASSPQASGGAKYEQFF	TGCGCCAGCAGCCCCCAGGCTAGCGGGGGGGCTAAGTATGAGCAGTTCTTC
14	few	TRBV20-1	TRBD2	TRBJ2-1	CSARSGRAENEQFF	TGCAGTGCTCGTAGCGGGAGGGCCGAAAATGAGCAGTTCTTC
14	few	TRBV5-1	.	TRBJ1-1	CASRIQVGTSEAFF	TGCGCCAGTAGAATACAGGTGGGCACCTCTGAAGCTTTCTTT
11	.	TRBV20-1	.	TRBJ2-7	CSASREYEQYF	TGCAGTGCTAGCCGTGAATACGAGCAGTACTTC
15	.	TRBV6-6	.	TRBJ2-7	CASSIGGGASVEQYF	TGTGCCAGCAGTATTGGTGGAGGGGCTAGTGTCGAGCAGTACTTC
16	few	TRBV7-9	.	TRBJ2-7	CASSSPNPKDNYEQYF	TGTGCCAGCAGCTCTCCCAACCCAAAGGACAACTACGAGCAGTACTTC
13	.	TRBV25-1	.	TRBJ2-1	CASSEFEFNEQFF	TGTGCCAGCAGTGAATTTGAGTTCAATGAGCAGTTCTTC
15	.	TRBV7-2	TRBD2	TRBJ2-5	CASSRAGLAALGQYF	TGTGCCAGCAGCCGCGCCGGACTAGCGGCCCTCGGGCAGTACTTC
11	few	TRBV10-3	.	TRBJ1-1	CAITDSTEAFF	TGTGCCATCACGGACAGCACTGAAGCTTTCTTT
14	.	TRBV27	TRBD1	TRBJ1-1	CASSPGTAYTEAFF	TGTGCCAGCAGTCCGGGGACAGCATACACTGAAGCTTTCTTT
14	few	TRBV29-1	.	TRBJ2-3	CSVSQDPNADTQYF	TGCAGCGTTTCGCAGGACCCTAACGCAGATACGCAGTATTTT
12	.	TRBV20-1	.	TRBJ1-1	CSANPIYTEAFF	TGCAGTGCCAACCCCATATATACTGAAGCTTTCTTT
14	.	TRBV11-2	.	TRBJ2-3	CASSLGALTDTQYF	TGTGCCAGCAGCTTAGGTGCCCTCACAGATACGCAGTATTTT
17	once	TRBV7-2	.	TRBJ1-3	CASSLSVLGGYSNTIYF	TGTGCCAGCAGCTTATCAGTTCTGGGTGGATATTCGAACACCATATATTTT
14	.	TRBV7-6	TRBD1	TRBJ2-5	CASSVTGGKETQYF	TGTGCCAGCAGCGTTACAGGGGGCAAGGAGACCCAGTACTTC
13	.	TRBV7-2	.	TRBJ1-2	CASSLGVYYGYTF	TGTGCCAGCAGCTTAGGAGTTTACTATGGCTACACCTTC
13	few	TRBV9	.	TRBJ2-3	CASSVDYRDTQYF	TGTGCCAGCAGCGTAGACTACAGAGATACGCAGTATTTT
15	many	TRBV20-1	TRBD2	TRBJ2-1	CSAQSGTSGTNEQFF	TGCAGTGCCCAATCCGGGACTAGCGGGACTAATGAGCAGTTCTTC
14	.	TRBV15	.	TRBJ2-7	CAASRMTGIDEQYF	TGTGCCGCCAGCAGAATGACAGGAATAGACGAGCAGTACTTC
13	few	TRBV7-2	.	TRBJ2-7	CASSSHQGYEQYF	TGTGCCAGCAGCTCCCATCAGGGTTACGAGCAGTACTTC
11	few	TRBV20-1	.	TRBJ2-1	CSASSENEQFF	TGCAGTGCTAGTTCGGAGAATGAGCAGTTCTTC
13	.	TRBV12-3/TRBV12-4	.	TRBJ2-7	CASSLGLGLEQYF	TGTGCCAGCAGTTTAGGTTTGGGACTCGAGCAGTACTTC
13	.	TRBV20-1	TRBD2	TRBJ2-7	CSAKRGLLYEQYF	TGCAGTGCTAAAAGGGGACTACTCTACGAGCAGTACTTC
14	many	TRBV20-1	.	TRBJ2-1	CSAREGTVANEQFF	TGCAGTGCTAGAGAGGGAACAGTAGCCAATGAGCAGTTCTTC